This T cell receptor beta chain was captured in a study of blood T cell repertoires in COVID-19. As for the study in general: The origin of the acute and convalescent COVID-19 samples was the United States, Italy and Spain.

Original methodology: The assay estimated nucleated cells by amplifying reference gene primers. Data came from immunoSEQ multiplex PCR; TCRdb stores just in-frame clones and leaves some out. D and trimming were read from the DNA, whereas the V and J calls and clone size are those reported in that table. Of approximately 140,000 clones in the sample, about four fifths were seen once. V lost 0 bases to trimming and J lost 6 bases; unmatched junction nucleotides: 4. The germline V gene has CDR1 SGHNT and CDR2 YENEEA. The CDR3 loop spans 14 amino acids. The V gene is TRBV11-3, the J gene TRBJ1-1, with 7 bases that match TRBD1. Source material: PBMCs or T cells enriched from blood (not recorded which). The clonotype originates from a woman aged 50 to 60 with acute COVID-19. CDR3 sequence (DNA): TGTGCCAGCAGCTTAGATGCTCAGGGGGCTGAAGCTTTCTTT. This codes for CASSLDAQGAEAFF. Supplemented by reference TRBV11-3 and TRBJ1-1, the full variable domain reads EAGVVQSPRYKIIEKKQPVAFWCNPISGHNTLYWYLQNLGQGPELLIRYENEEAVDDSQLPKDRFSAERLKGVDSTLKIQPAELGDSAVYLCASSLDAQGAEAFFGQGTRLTVV.